This T cell receptor beta chain was identified during a study of blood T cell repertoires in COVID-19 (dated by TCRdb to the early 2020s). Regarding the study in general: The collaborator samples originated in the United States, Italy and Spain and spanned the acute and convalescent phases of COVID-19. The material from the prospective study consisted of cDNA or gDNA derived from T cells, B-cell-depleted T cells, or PBMCs. Deeply sampled blood TCRbeta repertoires from subjects exposed to, actively infected with, or recovered from COVID-19 were included in the dataset. A freely available public database, intended as a resource for researchers studying the immune response to SARS-CoV-2, is where the repertoires were released. The samples were drawn from the first 160 participants of the ongoing ImmuneRACE study and from over a thousand subjects provided by 6 global collaborators. Nearly every sample came with metadata listing a de-identified subject ID, COVID-19 status, age in years and sex. Where HLA class I and class II types were available, the types were taken from metadata supplied by the sample provider, not from assay-based typing.

Broad study findings and their caveats: How much clinical and demographic metadata was included differed by source and by participant, and the metadata was provided uncurated.

The collaborating institutions used their own protocols to collect whole blood in K2EDTA tubes. Collaborator samples were shipped for TCRbeta analysis as frozen whole blood, isolated PBMCs, or DNA extracted from either sample type. As encoded in the germline V gene, CDR1 is SGHAT while CDR2 is FQNNGV. V sheds 1 base and J sheds 4 bases, leaving 10 bases between their ends. The cysteine opens and the phenylalanine closes a CDR3 of 15 amino acids. This entry keeps only the CDR3 DNA: 45 bases, framed from base 1. As to this clone: The antigen it binds to is not known. Base qualities are missing; no much larger clone stands one base away.

TCRbeta CDR3 regions were amplified from genomic DNA by means of the immunoSEQ Assay, a bias-controlled multiplex PCR. Under the source paper's analysis protocol: Nucleated cell counts per sample were estimated from amplification of reference gene primers within the assay. Sequence reads were collapsed and filtered to measure the absolute abundance of every unique TCRbeta CDR3 rearrangement. Productive Simpson clonality was computed per sample as the square root of Simpson's diversity index over productive rearrangements. Held by TCRdb, this immuneACCESS table contains in-frame sequences only and omits some clones. Under half of the omission traces to an unresolved V gene where checked; the cause of the rest is unknown. That table gives V, J and clone size, and the DNA gave D and trimming. Here the sample has some 140,000 clones; approximately 80% occur a single time. The ten largest clones capture around 32% of the sample.

The specimen sequenced was peripheral blood. The sequence was collected from a woman aged 55-70 years with acute or convalescent COVID-19. This receptor chain uses TRBV11-2 and TRBJ1-4, with TRBD1 tentatively as D gene (6 bases match). At the DNA level, the sequence is TGTGCCAGCAGCTTAGGACAGGCCCTTAATGAAAAACTGTTTTTT. Translation gives CASSLGQALNEKLFF.